This T cell receptor beta chain was obtained from a study of breast tumors, draining lymph nodes, adjacent tissues. Study observations and caveats: Tumor and nontumor repertoires were significantly more similar in luminal-like than in basal-like breast cancer.

Breast cancer patients provided tissue from their axillary draining lymph nodes. In its sample, this clonotype was seen many times. The antigen is undetermined. Via MiXCR, TCRdb re-called the multiplex PCR reads, giving one row per CDR3 protein. Among about 140,000 distinct CDR3 sequences listed, about 22% were seen once. V shed 1 base and J shed 3 bases, with 16 bases lying between them. CDR3 length: 15 amino acids. Germline V gene lookup returns CDR1 DFQATT and CDR2 SNEGSKA (reference sequence). This clonotype originated in a female donor with breast cancer. Some clones in this sample may be carry-over from other donors' samples. V is TRBV20-1 and J is TRBJ2-7, with D possibly TRBD1 on 5 matching bases. The sample comprised axillary lymph node tissue. The CDR3 nucleotides read TGCAGTGCTAGAGGGGGCCGAGGCAGGGACTACGAGCAGTACTTC. Protein: CSARGGRGRDYEQYF.